The T cell receptor (beta chain) under discussion was sequenced for a study of Tregs in tolerant kidney transplant recipients. In regard to this clone: The read halts 3 residues ahead of the CDR3 end, with the missing end drawn from the germline J gene.

The nonmyeloablative bone marrow transplants came from related graft donors, with transient mixed chimerism. This CDR3 region has 17 residues. V lost 4 bases, J lost 0 bases, and 4 bases stayed unmatched. TCRdb keeps only in-frame clones here, not all; method: immunoSEQ multiplex PCR. In all, the sample yields about 5,300 clones. Material: CD4+ T cells from blood (PBMCs), obtained less than 15 months after the transplant. V usage is TRBV12-3 or TRBV12-4 and J usage is TRBJ2-3; 13 bases match TRBD2. The receptor was isolated from a human patient who received a combined kidney and bone marrow transplant. The T cells may come from the graft donor. The CDR3 DNA, read in part, is TGTGCCAGCAGTTGGACTAGCGGGGGCCCGAGCACAGATACG. It is translated as CASSWTSGGPSTDT. The whole CDR3 reads CASSWTSGGPSTDTQYF.